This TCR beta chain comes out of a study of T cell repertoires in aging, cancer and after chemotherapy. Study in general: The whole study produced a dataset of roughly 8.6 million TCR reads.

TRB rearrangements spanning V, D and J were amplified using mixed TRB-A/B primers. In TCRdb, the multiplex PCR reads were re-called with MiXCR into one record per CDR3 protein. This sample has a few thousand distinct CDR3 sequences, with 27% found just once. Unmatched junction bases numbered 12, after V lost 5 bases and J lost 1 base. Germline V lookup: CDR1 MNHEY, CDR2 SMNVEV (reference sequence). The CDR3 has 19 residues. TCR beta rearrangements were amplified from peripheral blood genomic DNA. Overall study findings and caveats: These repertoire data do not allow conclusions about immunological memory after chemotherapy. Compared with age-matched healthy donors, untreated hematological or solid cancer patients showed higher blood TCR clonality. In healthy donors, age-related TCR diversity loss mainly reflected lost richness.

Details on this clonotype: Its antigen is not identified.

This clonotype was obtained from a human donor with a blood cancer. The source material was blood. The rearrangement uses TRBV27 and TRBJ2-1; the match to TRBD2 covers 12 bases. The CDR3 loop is CASSPRGWLAGGSYNEQFF. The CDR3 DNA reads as TGTGCCAGCAGTCCCCGAGGATGGCTAGCGGGGGGGTCCTACAATGAGCAGTTCTTC.